The clone carrying this TCR beta chain showed up just a few times. This specimen comes from a study of CD8+ T cells in alopecia areata. As for the study in general: Treated patients took oral tofacitinib at 5 to 10 mg twice daily. After 6 to 18 months of tofacitinib, follow-up continued 6 months off drug. Severity among treated patients was scored by the percentage of scalp area affected.

Treatment here: oral pan-JAK inhibitor, 5-10 mg twice daily. Germline V lookup: CDR1 LNHDA, CDR2 SQIVND (reference sequence). Trimming removed 7 bases from V and 8 bases from J; junction bases left unmatched: 21. This CDR3 has 18 amino acids. RNA extraction was followed by reverse transcription into cDNA, which acted as the sequencing template. The method was immunoSEQ multiplex PCR; TCRdb's version includes in-frame clones alone and lacks a portion of them. The top ten hold around 0.48% of the sample, which has a few hundred thousand clones, roughly two fifths seen once. V gene TRBV19 combines with J gene TRBJ2-1; 9 nucleotides agree with TRBD2. This receptor was identified in a human donor with alopecia areata. The input for sequencing was CD4+ T cells sorted from blood, taken around week 30, from a patient treated with tofacitinib. In DNA form, the CDR3 reads TGTGCCAGTACCCACGGATGGCGGGAGGGCCGATTGCGCGATGAGCAGTTCTTC. This encodes CASTHGWREGRLRDEQFF.